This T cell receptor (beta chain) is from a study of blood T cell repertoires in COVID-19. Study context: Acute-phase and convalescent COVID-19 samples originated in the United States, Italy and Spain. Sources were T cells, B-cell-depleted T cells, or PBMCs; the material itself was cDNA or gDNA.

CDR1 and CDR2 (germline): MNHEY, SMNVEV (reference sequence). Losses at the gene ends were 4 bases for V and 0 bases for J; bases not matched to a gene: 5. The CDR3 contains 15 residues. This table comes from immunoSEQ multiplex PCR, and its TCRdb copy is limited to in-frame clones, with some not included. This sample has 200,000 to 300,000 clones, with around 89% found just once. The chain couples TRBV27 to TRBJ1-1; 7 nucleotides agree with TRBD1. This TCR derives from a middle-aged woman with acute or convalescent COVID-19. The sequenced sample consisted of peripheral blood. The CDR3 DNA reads TGTGCCAGCAGTTCGGACAGGCTTTTGAACACTGAAGCTTTCTTT. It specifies CASSSDRLLNTEAFF.